The rows below give T cell receptor beta chains drawn from one sample of a study of OX40 agonist ivuxolimab in advanced cancers. Sequencing was performed with immunoSEQ multiplex PCR; in TCRdb, only in-frame clones are kept and a portion is missing. The sample holds more than 11,000 clones, around 77% seen once. Specimen: CD4+ or CD8+ T cells sorted from blood, collected in a trial of the OX40 agonist ivuxolimab. These receptors originate from an adult with an advanced solid tumor such as melanoma, head and neck, liver or kidney cancer. Both conserved end residues are part of each CDR3. D genes are given only for firm matches. Expanded clones get a size class; other rows say once, few or many, or leave the size out.

V gene,CDR3 length,clone size,D gene,J gene,CDR3 protein,CDR3 DNA
TRBV2,15,medium-sized,-,TRBJ1-5,CASSEAGGAYQPQHF,TGTGCCAGCAGTGAAGCGGGGGGCGCTTATCAGCCCCAGCATTTT
TRBV28,16,-,TRBD1,TRBJ2-5,CASRSSRQDRVETQYF,TGTGCCAGCAGATCTTCACGCCAAGACAGGGTAGAGACCCAGTACTTC
TRBV7-7,17,-,TRBD2,TRBJ2-1,CASSPYGDSGRGDEQFF,TGTGCTAGCAGCCCCTATGGAGATAGCGGGAGGGGCGATGAGCAGTTCTTC
TRBV19,16,-,-,TRBJ2-3,CASSETGSWWTDTQYF,TGTGCCAGTAGTGAAACAGGGAGTTGGTGGACAGATACGCAGTATTTT
TRBV7-9,14,-,TRBD1,TRBJ2-7,CASSDPGQAYEQYF,TGTGCCAGCAGCGATCCGGGACAGGCCTACGAGCAGTACTTC
TRBV6-9,18,-,-,TRBJ2-6,CASSRIRLTTKSGQRPDF,TGTGCCAGCAGTAGGATCCGGCTTACGACAAAGTCGGGCCAACGTCCTGACTTC
TRBV7-6,13,-,-,TRBJ2-7,CASSPGFSYEQYF,TGTGCCAGCAGCCCCGGGTTTTCCTACGAGCAGTACTTC
TRBV19,14,-,-,TRBJ2-3,CASSPPGSTDTQYF,TGTGCCAGTAGTCCCCCGGGGAGCACAGATACGCAGTATTTT
TRBV11-3,13,-,-,TRBJ1-1,CASSLVRGSEAFF,TGTGCCAGCAGCTTAGTTAGGGGGTCTGAAGCTTTCTTT
TRBV19,15,-,TRBD1,TRBJ1-5,CASSPWTGADQPQHF,TGTGCCAGTAGTCCCTGGACAGGGGCAGATCAGCCCCAGCATTTT
TRBV2,15,-,-,TRBJ1-2,CASRGGVVGYYGYTF,TGTGCCAGCAGAGGGGGGGTTGTTGGGTACTATGGCTACACCTTC
TRBV9,13,few,-,TRBJ2-3,CASSVLLTDTQYF,TGTGCCAGCAGCGTATTGCTCACAGATACGCAGTATTTT
TRBV5-4,18,once,-,TRBJ2-1,CASSLARGGGFSYNEQFF,TGTGCCAGCAGCTTGGCCAGGGGGGGAGGGTTCTCCTACAATGAGCAGTTCTTC
TRBV23-1,15,-,TRBD1,TRBJ1-1,CASSQSRGQSTEAFF,TGCGCCAGCAGTCAATCGAGGGGACAGTCGACTGAAGCTTTCTTT
TRBV7-8,15,-,TRBD2,TRBJ2-3,CASSYPGLLTDTQYF,TGTGCCAGCAGCTACCCGGGACTACTCACAGATACGCAGTATTTT
TRBV5-6,16,-,-,TRBJ2-1,CASSLRSGGNYNEQFF,TGTGCCAGCAGCTTGAGGTCTGGCGGGAACTACAATGAGCAGTTCTTC
TRBV4-1,14,-,TRBD2,TRBJ2-2,CASSLLGGPRELFF,TGCGCCAGCAGCCTCTTGGGAGGGCCCCGGGAGCTGTTTTTT
TRBV6-1,16,-,TRBD2,TRBJ2-1,CASSAPRDYKNNEQFF,TGTGCCAGCAGTGCACCCCGGGACTACAAGAACAATGAGCAGTTCTTC
TRBV28,17,-,-,TRBJ2-3,CASSHFPSASSTDTQYF,TGTGCCAGCAGTCATTTCCCAAGCGCGTCTAGCACAGATACGCAGTATTTT
TRBV7-3,14,-,-,TRBJ2-2,CASSSDPNTGELFF,TGTGCCAGCAGCTCCGACCCGAACACCGGGGAGCTGTTTTTT
TRBV28,14,-,-,TRBJ1-1,CASIYGRTNTEAFF,TGTGCCAGCATATACGGCCGCACGAACACTGAAGCTTTCTTT
TRBV2,14,-,-,TRBJ2-7,CASREGDGPYEQYF,TGTGCCAGCAGGGAAGGGGACGGACCCTACGAGCAGTACTTC
TRBV4-1,14,large,-,TRBJ2-7,CASSQWQGSYEQYF,TGCGCCAGCAGCCAATGGCAGGGCTCCTACGAGCAGTACTTC